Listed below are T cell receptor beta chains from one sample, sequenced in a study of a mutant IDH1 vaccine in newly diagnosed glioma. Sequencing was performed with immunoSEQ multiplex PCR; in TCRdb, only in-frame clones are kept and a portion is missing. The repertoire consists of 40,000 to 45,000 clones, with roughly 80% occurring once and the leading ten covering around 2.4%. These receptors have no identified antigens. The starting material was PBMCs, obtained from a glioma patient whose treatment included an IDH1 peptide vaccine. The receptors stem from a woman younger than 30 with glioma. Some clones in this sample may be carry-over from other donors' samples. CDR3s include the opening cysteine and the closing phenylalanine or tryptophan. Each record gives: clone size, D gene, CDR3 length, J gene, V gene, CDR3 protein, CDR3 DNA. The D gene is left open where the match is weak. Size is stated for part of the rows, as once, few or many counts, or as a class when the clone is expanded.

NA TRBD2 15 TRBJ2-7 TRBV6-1 CATPKEGREAYEQYF TGTGCCACCCCGAAGGAAGGGCGGGAGGCCTACGAGCAGTACTTC
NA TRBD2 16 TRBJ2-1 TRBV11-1 CASINSGLSSYNEQFF TGTGCCAGCATCAATAGCGGGCTTAGCTCCTACAATGAGCAGTTCTTC
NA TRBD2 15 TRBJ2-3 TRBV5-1 CASSLTSGFTDTQYF TGCGCCAGCAGCCTGACTAGCGGGTTCACAGATACGCAGTATTTT
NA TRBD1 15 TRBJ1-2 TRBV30 CAKDAGQGAFYGYTF TGTGCGAAGGATGCGGGACAGGGGGCTTTCTATGGCTACACCTTC
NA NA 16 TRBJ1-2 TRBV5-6 CASSLAGRTPSYGYTF TGTGCCAGCAGCTTGGCAGGGCGCACGCCGTCATATGGCTACACCTTC
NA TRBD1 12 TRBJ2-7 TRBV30 CAWRQGDYEQYF TGTGCCTGGAGGCAGGGGGACTACGAGCAGTACTTC
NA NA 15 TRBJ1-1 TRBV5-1 CASSLGRQGRTEAFF TGCGCCAGCAGCTTGGGTCGGCAGGGTCGGACTGAAGCTTTCTTT
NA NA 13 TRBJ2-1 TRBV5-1 CASSFRPYNEQFF TGCGCCAGCTCGTTCCGTCCCTACAATGAGCAGTTCTTC
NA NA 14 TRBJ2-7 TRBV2 CASTPLGSTYEQYF TGTGCCAGCACCCCTCTGGGGTCGACCTACGAGCAGTACTTC
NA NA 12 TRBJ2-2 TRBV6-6 CASSLLTGELFF TGTGCCAGCAGTCTTCTAACCGGGGAGCTGTTTTTT
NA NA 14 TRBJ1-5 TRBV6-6 CASSTVGTASPQHF TGTGCCAGCAGTACCGTCGGGACCGCGTCTCCCCAGCATTTT
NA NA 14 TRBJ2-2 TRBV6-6 CASSWASEGRELFF TGTGCCAGCAGTTGGGCTAGTGAGGGGCGGGAGCTGTTTTTT
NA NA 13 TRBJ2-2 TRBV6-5 CASSYKATGELFF TGTGCCAGCAGTTACAAGGCAACCGGGGAGCTGTTTTTT
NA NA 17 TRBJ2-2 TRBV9 CASSVPRQATNTGELFF TGTGCCAGCAGCGTCCCCCGACAGGCCACGAACACCGGGGAGCTGTTTTTT
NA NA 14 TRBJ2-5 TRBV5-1 CASSLGLEGETQYF TGCGCCAGCAGCTTGGGACTTGAGGGAGAGACCCAGTACTTC
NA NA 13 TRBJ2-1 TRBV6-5 CASRSGTLNEQFF TGTGCCAGCAGGTCCGGGACATTAAATGAGCAGTTCTTC
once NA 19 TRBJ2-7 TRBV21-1 CASSDTTWEKRAPTYEQYF TGTGCCAGCAGCGATACTACATGGGAAAAAAGAGCTCCCACCTACGAGCAGTACTTC
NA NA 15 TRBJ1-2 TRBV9 CASSVATWQGNGYTF TGTGCCAGCAGCGTAGCTACTTGGCAGGGAAATGGCTACACCTTC
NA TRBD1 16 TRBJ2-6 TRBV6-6 CASSYPTGKGANVLTF TGTGCCAGCAGTTACCCGACAGGGAAAGGGGCCAACGTCCTGACTTTC
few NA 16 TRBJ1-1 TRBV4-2 CASSQDLGAGHTEAFF TGTGCCAGCAGCCAAGATCTTGGGGCAGGGCACACTGAAGCTTTCTTT
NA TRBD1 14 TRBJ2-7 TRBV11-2 CASSPGTGDYEQYF TGTGCCAGCAGCCCAGGGACAGGGGACTACGAGCAGTACTTC
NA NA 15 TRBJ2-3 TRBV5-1 CASSLAWGGGDTQYF TGCGCCAGCAGCTTGGCGTGGGGGGGCGGGGATACGCAGTATTTT
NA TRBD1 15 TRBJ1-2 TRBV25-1 CASSGRGTGKDGYTF TGTGCCAGCAGTGGCCGAGGGACAGGGAAGGATGGCTACACCTTC
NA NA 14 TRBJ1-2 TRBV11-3 CASSLGGLGDGYTF TGTGCCAGCTCTCTCGGGGGCCTTGGCGATGGCTACACCTTC
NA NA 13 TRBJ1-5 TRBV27 CASSFVRDQPQHF TGTGCCAGCAGTTTCGTTAGAGATCAGCCCCAGCATTTT
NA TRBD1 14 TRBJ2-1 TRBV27 CASSPRGRVNEQFF TGTGCCAGCAGTCCCAGGGGGCGCGTAAATGAGCAGTTCTTC
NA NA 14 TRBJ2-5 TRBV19 CASSMTGSLETQYF TGTGCCAGTAGTATGACAGGTTCTTTGGAGACCCAGTACTTC
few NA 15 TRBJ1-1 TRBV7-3 CASTPGILYSTEAFF TGTGCCAGCACCCCGGGAATCCTCTACTCCACTGAAGCTTTCTTT
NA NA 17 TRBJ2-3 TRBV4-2 CASSRPRVSYNTDTQYF TGTGCCAGCAGCCGGCCGCGGGTGAGTTATAACACAGATACGCAGTATTTT
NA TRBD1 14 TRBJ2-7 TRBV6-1 CASSVDRARDEQYF TGTGCCAGCAGTGTGGACAGGGCCCGAGACGAGCAGTACTTC
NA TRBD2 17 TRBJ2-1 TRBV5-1 CASSQGLAGVLRNEQFF TGCGCCAGCAGCCAGGGACTAGCGGGAGTTTTAAGGAATGAGCAGTTCTTC
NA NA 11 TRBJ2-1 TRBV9 CASGAGHEQFF TGTGCCAGCGGGGCGGGACATGAGCAGTTCTTC
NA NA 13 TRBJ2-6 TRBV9 CASSVPGANVLTF TGTGCCAGCAGCGTCCCTGGGGCCAACGTCCTGACTTTC
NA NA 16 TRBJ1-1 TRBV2 CASSGGLTRGTSEAFF TGTGCCAGCAGTGGGGGCCTTACAAGGGGGACCTCTGAAGCTTTCTTT
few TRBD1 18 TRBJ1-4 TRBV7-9 CASSLVLDGQGTNEKLFF TGTGCCAGCAGCTTAGTTTTAGACGGACAGGGAACTAATGAAAAACTGTTTTTT
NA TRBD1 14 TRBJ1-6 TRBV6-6 CASSYETGNSPLHF TGTGCCAGCAGTTACGAGACAGGGAATTCACCCCTCCACTTT
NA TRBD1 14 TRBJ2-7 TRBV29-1 CSVRDRGSSYEQYF TGCAGCGTCCGAGACAGGGGGAGCTCCTACGAGCAGTACTTC
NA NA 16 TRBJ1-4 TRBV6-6 CASSYSRWGTNEKLFF TGTGCCAGCAGTTACTCGAGATGGGGGACTAATGAAAAACTGTTTTTT
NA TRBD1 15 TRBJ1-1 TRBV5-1 CASSLESGQGTEAFF TGCGCCAGCAGCTTGGAGTCGGGACAGGGTACTGAAGCTTTCTTT
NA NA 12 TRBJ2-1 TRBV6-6 CASRDSYNEQFF TGTGCCAGCAGAGACTCCTACAATGAGCAGTTCTTC
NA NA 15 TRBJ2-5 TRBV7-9 CASSHSQGMQETQYF TGTGCCAGCAGCCACTCCCAGGGAATGCAAGAGACCCAGTACTTC
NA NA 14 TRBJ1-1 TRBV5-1 CASSFTGADTEAFF TGCGCCAGCAGCTTTACCGGGGCCGACACTGAAGCTTTCTTT
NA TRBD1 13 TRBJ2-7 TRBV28 CASNRQGANEQYF TGTGCCAGCAACCGACAGGGGGCAAACGAGCAGTACTTC
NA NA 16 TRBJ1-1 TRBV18 CASSPSFRQANTEAFF TGTGCCAGCTCACCAAGTTTCAGACAGGCGAACACTGAAGCTTTCTTT
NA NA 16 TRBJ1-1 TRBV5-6 CASSLGGSGLNTEAFF TGTGCCAGCAGCTTGGGAGGGAGCGGGTTGAACACTGAAGCTTTCTTT
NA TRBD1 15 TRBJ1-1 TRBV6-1 CASSATGAGNTEAFF TGTGCCAGCAGTGCCACAGGGGCGGGGAACACTGAAGCTTTCTTT
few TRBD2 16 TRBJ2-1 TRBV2 CASSGTSGGSYNEQFF TGTGCCAGCAGTGGTACTAGCGGGGGCTCCTACAATGAGCAGTTCTTC
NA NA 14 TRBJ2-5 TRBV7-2 CASSPDPYQETQYF TGTGCCAGCAGCCCGGACCCCTACCAAGAGACCCAGTACTTC
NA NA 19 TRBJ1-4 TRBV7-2 CASSLERGGRTGTNEKLFF TGTGCCAGCAGCTTAGAGAGGGGGGGCAGGACGGGGACTAATGAAAAACTGTTTTTT
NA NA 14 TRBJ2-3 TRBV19 CASSIMDSTDTQYF TGTGCCAGTAGTATCATGGACAGCACAGATACGCAGTATTTT
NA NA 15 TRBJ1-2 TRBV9 CASSVGGEYSYGYTF TGTGCCAGCAGCGTAGGGGGGGAATATAGTTATGGCTACACCTTC
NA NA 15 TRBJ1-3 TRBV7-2 CASSLGGHSGNTIYF TGTGCCAGCAGCTTAGGGGGCCACTCTGGAAACACCATATATTTT
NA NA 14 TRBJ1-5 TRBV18 CASSPSYANQPQHF TGTGCCAGCTCACCCTCCTATGCGAATCAGCCCCAGCATTTT
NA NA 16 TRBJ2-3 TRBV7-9 CASSLTSRLGGQTQYF TGTGCCAGCAGCTTGACTAGTCGCCTGGGGGGCCAAACGCAGTATTTT
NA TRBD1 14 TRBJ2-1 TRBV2 CASSEAGGINEQFF TGTGCCAGCAGTGAGGCAGGGGGCATAAATGAGCAGTTCTTC
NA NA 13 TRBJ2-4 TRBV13 CASSLGGKNIQYF TGTGCCAGCAGCTTAGGGGGCAAAAACATTCAGTACTTC
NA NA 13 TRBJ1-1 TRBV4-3 CASSHTRGTEAFF TGCGCCAGCAGCCACACTCGAGGGACTGAAGCTTTCTTT
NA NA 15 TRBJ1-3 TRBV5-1 CASSLSRNSGNTIYF TGCGCCAGCAGCTTGAGCAGAAACTCTGGAAACACCATATATTTT
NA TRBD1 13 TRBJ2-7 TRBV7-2 CASSFRGQVEQYF TGTGCCAGCAGCTTCAGGGGGCAGGTCGAGCAGTACTTC